The 4 T cell receptor beta chains below come from one sample, sequenced in a study of T-cell memory formation after mild COVID-19. TCRdb itself ran the 5' RACE reads through MiXCR, one entry per CDR3 protein. Among fewer than 75,000 distinct CDR3 sequences listed, 9.5% to 15% were seen once. Sequenced: PBMCs or a T cell subset sorted from them (not recorded which). These receptors were obtained from a man aged 18 to 29 who had mild COVID-19 (a few samples of this study predate the infection). Cell type and time point are not known.

This clonotype was counted only a few times. V is TRBV5-4 and J is TRBJ2-5, with D perhaps matching TRBD2 (6 bases). Germline V lookup: CDR1 SGHNT, CDR2 YYREEE (reference sequence). Trimming took 2 bases from V and 1 from J, leaving 9 bases between them. This CDR3 has 14 amino acids. The CDR3 protein is CASSLRGAQETQYF. CDR3 DNA: TGTGCCAGCAGCTTACGCGGGGCCCAAGAGACCCAGTACTTC.

This clonotype was found many times. The rearrangement uses TRBV5-4 and TRBJ2-5, with D perhaps matching TRBD1 (6 bases). Germline V gene sequence: CDR1 SGHNT, CDR2 YYREEE (reference sequence). The V end was cut by 0 bases, the J end by 5 bases, with 11 bases between. The CDR3 has 14 amino acids. The CDR3 reads CASSLAGATETQYF. The CDR3 bases are TGTGCCAGCAGCTTGGCAGGGGCGACGGAGACCCAGTACTTC.

The J gene is TRBJ1-2, the V gene TRBV5-1, with TRBD1 identical over 9 bases. With V trimmed by 7 bases and J by 2 bases, 3 bases remained unmatched. Germline V CDR1 and CDR2: SGHRS, YFSETQ. The CDR3 runs 13 residues. The chain's CDR3 is CASGTGLNYGYTF. Here the CDR3 DNA reads TGCGCCAGCGGGACAGGGCTCAACTATGGCTACACCTTC.

This clonotype was recorded many times. The chain is built from TRBV6-5 and TRBJ2-1; D may be TRBD2 (5 bases). CDR1 MNHEY and CDR2 SVGAGI come from the germline V gene. V gave up 6 bases and J gave up 5 bases, with 14 bases separating them. This CDR3 has 14 residues. The CDR3 DNA sequence: TGTGCCAGCAGGAGGGTGACCGTTGACAATGAGCAGTTCTTC. This encodes CASRRVTVDNEQFF.